Below, 19 T cell receptor beta chains from the same sample are listed, as sequenced in a study of blood T cell repertoires in COVID-19. TCRdb's table, derived via immunoSEQ multiplex PCR, lists solely in-frame clones and lacks some. The sample has about 210,000 clones; around 82% are singletons. The sequencing sample was made of peripheral blood. Every receptor here comes from a woman aged 70-85 years with acute or convalescent COVID-19.

This clone was detected many times. This rearrangement joins TRBV6-5 to TRBJ2-7; TRBD1 matches 8 bases. CDR3 size: 13 residues. Trimming at V came to 10 bases and at J to 6 bases, leaving 11 bases not matched to a gene. Germline CDR1 is MNHEY and CDR2 is SVGAGI. In DNA, the CDR3 is TGTGCCACCAAACTTACAGGGGGTCTCGAGCAGTACGTC. It specifies CATKLTGGLEQYV.

The rearrangement links TRBV2 to TRBJ2-1, with 11 bases matching TRBD2. This CDR3 region has 16 residues. Trimming took 6 bases from V and 7 from J; bases not matched to a gene: 11. Germline CDR1 reads SNHLY; CDR2 reads FYNNEI. In DNA form, the CDR3 reads TGTGCCAGCAGACTTATAGCGGGGGGGCCGAGTAATGAGCAGTTCTTC. It is translated as CASRLIAGGPSNEQFF.

The count of this clone is one. This chain connects TRBV15 to TRBJ2-3, with a possible D match to TRBD2 (7 bases). The V and J ends lost 0 bases and 4 bases respectively, with 14 bases between them. The CDR3 totals 16 residues. The germline V gene has CDR1 LNHNV and CDR2 YYDKDF (reference sequence). The CDR3 reads CATSREEGGGADTQYF. For the CDR3, the DNA is TGTGCCACCAGCAGAGAGGAGGGAGGGGGGGCAGATACGCAGTATTTT. The variable domain in full, completed from reference TRBV15 and TRBJ2-3, reads DAMVIQNPRYQVTQFGKPVTLSCSQTLNHNVMYWYQQKSSQAPKLLFHYYDKDFNNEADTPDNFQSRRPNTSFCFLDIRSPGLGDTAMYLCATSREEGGGADTQYFGPGTRLTVL.

CDR3 coding DNA: TGTGCCAGCAGTCCCCCAGGGAAGGGCTACACCTTC. This gives the protein CASSPPGKGYTF. This chain uses TRBV28 with TRBJ1-2, with a possible D match to TRBD1 (5 bases). The CDR3 length is 12 residues. Trimming took 5 bases from V and 8 from J, leaving 12 bases between them. Germline V gene data show CDR1 as MDHEN and CDR2 as SYDVKM.

The CDR3 loop reads CASSIPRTGLTGELFF. The CDR3 DNA is TGTGCCAGTAGTATACCCAGGACAGGATTAACCGGGGAGCTGTTTTTT. The genes are TRBV19 and TRBJ2-2; the match to TRBD1 covers 7 bases. The CDR3 consists of 16 residues. J was trimmed by 5 bases and V by 2 bases; bases with no gene match: 8. The V gene's germline CDR1 is LNHDA and CDR2 SQIVND (reference sequence).

This chain uses TRBV9 with TRBJ2-5, with TRBD2 matching 7 bases. Germline-derived CDR1 and CDR2 are SGDLS and YYNGEE. The CDR3 covers 14 residues. The V and J ends lost 0 bases and 1 base, in that order; junction bases with no gene match: 0. The CDR3 here is CASSVGLAQETQYF. For the CDR3, the DNA is TGTGCCAGCAGCGTAGGACTAGCCCAAGAGACCCAGTACTTC.

The V call is TRBV5-6, the J call TRBJ1-2, with D tentatively TRBD1 (5 bases). The CDR3 contains 13 residues. The V gene lost 3 bases and the J gene lost 2 bases, with 8 bases spanning the gap. Germline lookup yields CDR1 SGHDT and CDR2 YYEEEE. The CDR3 region is CASSWGENYGYTF. The CDR3 region has the DNA TGTGCCAGCAGCTGGGGGGAGAACTATGGCTACACCTTC.

The chain uses TRBV2 and TRBJ1-3, with D perhaps matching TRBD1 (5 bases). V shed 1 base and J shed 1 base, with 8 bases lying between them. The germline gives CDR1 SNHLY, CDR2 FYNNEI. This CDR3 has 15 amino acids. The CDR3 sequence: CASSEVRGSGNTIYF. CDR3 in DNA: TGTGCCAGCAGTGAAGTGCGGGGGTCTGGAAACACCATATATTTT.

V gene TRBV27 combines with J gene TRBJ2-5, with 8 bases that match TRBD2. Germline V gives CDR1 MNHEY, CDR2 SMNVEV (reference sequence). This CDR3 has 17 amino acids. Trimming at V came to 6 bases and at J to 4 bases, leaving 16 bases not matched to a gene. CDR3 in amino acids: CASSPRGGSTLRETQYF. The CDR3 DNA reads as TGTGCCAGCAGCCCCCGGGGGGGCTCAACCTTAAGAGAGACCCAGTACTTC.

This chain uses TRBV3-1 (or the pseudogene TRBV3-2) with TRBJ1-2; TRBD1 aligns across 9 bases. The CDR3 covers 16 residues. J gave up 3 bases and V 4 bases, and 9 bases lay outside the gene matches. Per germline, CDR1 LGHDT and CDR2 YNNKEL (reference sequence). CDR3 bases: TGTGCCAGCAGCCCCGTCGTGGGACAGGGCGACTATGGCTACACCTTC. Translation gives CASSPVVGQGDYGYTF.

The J gene is TRBJ2-7, the V gene TRBV6-2 or TRBV6-3, with D perhaps TRBD1 (5 bases). V was trimmed by 4 bases and J by 4 bases, leaving 14 bases between them. The CDR3 has 14 residues. Germline CDR1 is MNHEY and CDR2 is SVGEGT. In nucleotides, the CDR3 is TGTGCCAGCAGTTCAGGGCCGATTGGTTACGAGCAGTACTTC. This codes for CASSSGPIGYEQYF.

This chain uses TRBV7-9 with TRBJ2-2; no firm D call. Germline CDR1 is SEHNR and CDR2 is FQNEAQ (reference sequence). The V end lost 5 bases, the J end lost 4 bases, and 11 bases lay between the germline ends. This CDR3 has 14 amino acids. DNA for the CDR3: TGTGCCAGCAGCCAAGCCCCCTCCACCGGGGAGCTGTTTTTT. This translates into CASSQAPSTGELFF.

This clone appeared once. An end of the junction differs from the germline gene, which may be a read error. The CDR3 loop is CASSSAGLHF. The CDR3 nucleotides are TGTGCCAGCAGCTCCGCGGGGTTACACTTC. The chain links TRBV6-6 to TRBJ1-2; D unresolved. The CDR3 has 10 amino acids. Germline V gene data show CDR1 as MNHNY and CDR2 as SVGAGI (reference sequence).

This chain connects TRBV5-4 to TRBJ2-1; D is possibly TRBD1 (6 bases). The CDR3 is made up of 14 amino acids. V lost 4 bases, J lost 4 bases, and 12 bases lay in between. CDR1 SGHNT and CDR2 YYREEE come from the germline V gene (reference sequence). The CDR3 sequence is CASSGGGPYNEQFF. The CDR3 nucleotides are TGTGCCAGCAGCGGGGGCGGCCCGTACAATGAGCAGTTCTTC.

The V and J genes are TRBV7-2 and TRBJ2-4; 12 nucleotides agree with TRBD1. Per the germline V gene, CDR1 is SGHTA and CDR2 is FQGNSA. This CDR3 comprises 14 residues. J lost 6 bases, V lost 5 bases, and 2 bases had no gene match. CDR3 protein: CASSTGQGANIQYF. The CDR3 coding sequence is TGTGCCAGCAGCACGGGACAGGGGGCAAACATTCAGTACTTC.

This clone was observed once. V and J are TRBV5-4 and TRBJ2-2, with 11 bases matching TRBD1. There are 16 residues in the CDR3. The germline V gene has CDR1 SGHNT and CDR2 YYREEE (reference sequence). With 0 bases clipped from V and 5 bases from J, the junction kept 3 bases outside the gene matches. Written as DNA, the CDR3 is TGTGCCAGCAGCTTGGCCGGGACAGGGGGTACCGGGGAGCTGTTTTTT. This translates into CASSLAGTGGTGELFF.

The rearrangement joins TRBV29-1 to TRBJ2-3, with 10 positions matching TRBD1. Losses at the gene ends were 6 bases for V and 4 bases for J; bases not matched to a gene: 7. This CDR3 contains 14 residues. CDR1 is SQVTM, CDR2 ANQGSEA, per germline. The CDR3 region is CSVARQGASDTQYF. In DNA, the CDR3 is TGCAGCGTAGCCAGACAGGGGGCCTCAGATACGCAGTATTTT.

The chain employs TRBV5-4 and TRBJ1-1; the match to TRBD1 covers 7 bases. The CDR3 runs 17 residues. Losses at the gene ends were 0 bases for V and 0 bases for J; bases not matched to a gene: 8. Germline V gene lookup returns CDR1 SGHNT and CDR2 YYREEE (reference sequence). The CDR3 sequence is CASSLERDSWMNTEAFF. CDR3 nucleotide sequence: TGTGCCAGCAGCTTGGAGAGGGACAGTTGGATGAACACTGAAGCTTTCTTT. Together with reference TRBV5-4 and TRBJ1-1, the CDR3 gives the full variable domain: ETGVTQSPTHLIKTRGQQVTLRCSSQSGHNTVSWYQQALGQGPQFIFQYYREEENGRGNFPPRFSGLQFPNYSSELNVNALELDDSALYLCASSLERDSWMNTEAFFGQGTRLTVV.

This clone showed up just once. The V and J genes are TRBV7-2 and TRBJ1-5; the D is unclear. Trimming took 6 bases from V and 6 from J, leaving 18 bases between them. The CDR3 has 15 amino acids. Germline assignment: CDR1 SGHTA and CDR2 FQGNSA. The CDR3 loop reads CASSFNNGLSQPQHF. The DNA of the CDR3 is TGTGCCAGCAGTTTCAATAATGGGCTGAGTCAGCCCCAGCATTTT.